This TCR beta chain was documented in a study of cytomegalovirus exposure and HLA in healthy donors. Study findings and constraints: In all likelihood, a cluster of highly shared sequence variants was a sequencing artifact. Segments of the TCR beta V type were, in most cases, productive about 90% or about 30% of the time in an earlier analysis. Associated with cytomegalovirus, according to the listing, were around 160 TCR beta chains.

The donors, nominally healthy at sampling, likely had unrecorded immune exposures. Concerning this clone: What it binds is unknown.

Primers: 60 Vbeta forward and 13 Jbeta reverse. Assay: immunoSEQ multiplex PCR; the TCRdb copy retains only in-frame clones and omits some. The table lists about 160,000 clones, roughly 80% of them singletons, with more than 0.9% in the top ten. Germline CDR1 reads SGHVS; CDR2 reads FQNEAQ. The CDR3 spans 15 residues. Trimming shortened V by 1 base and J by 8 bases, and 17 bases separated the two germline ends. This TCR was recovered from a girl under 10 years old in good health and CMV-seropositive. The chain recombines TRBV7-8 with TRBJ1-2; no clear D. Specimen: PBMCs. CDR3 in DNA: TGTGCCAGCAGCTTAGACCCGGGAAAGGGTCGCGGCTACACCTTC. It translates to CASSLDPGKGRGYTF.